Each of the 21 T cell receptor beta chains below was sequenced from the same sample in a study of blood T cell repertoires in COVID-19. Data came from immunoSEQ multiplex PCR; TCRdb stores just in-frame clones and leaves some out. The table records roughly 150,000 clones, approximately 86% of them present only once. The sequenced sample consisted of peripheral blood. The receptors were sampled from a woman of 80 years or more with COVID-19, enrolled during active disease.

There are a few counts of this clone. This chain links TRBV3-1 (or the pseudogene TRBV3-2) with TRBJ1-4; TRBD1 matches at 11 bases. This CDR3 is built from 18 residues. CDR1 and CDR2 (germline): LGHDT, YNNKEL (reference sequence). The junction had 6 bases not matched to a gene; V was cut back by 2 bases and J by 1 base. This CDR3 is CASSQRTGGGRTNEKLFF. CDR3 nucleotides: TGTGCCAGCAGCCAAAGGACAGGGGGCGGGAGAACTAATGAAAAACTGTTTTTT.

The CDR3 DNA reads as TGCGCCAGCAGCTCTGGGACAGGGGGTCTTCCTGAAGCTTTCTTT. As protein: CASSSGTGGLPEAFF. The rearrangement links TRBV5-1 to TRBJ1-1; TRBD1 agrees at 11 bases. The CDR3 has 15 residues. Germline values: CDR1 SGHRS, CDR2 YFSETQ. With 3 bases clipped from V and 6 bases from J, the junction kept 7 bases outside the gene matches.

The chain joins TRBV5-5 to TRBJ2-7; a weak D match, TRBD1 (6 bases). Trimming left V 2 bases short and J 4 bases short, with 13 bases between. The CDR3 is 14 residues long. Germline CDR1 is SGHKS and CDR2 is YYEKEE (reference sequence). The CDR3 DNA reads TGTGCCAGCAGCTTTGGGGGCGCGGATTACGAGCAGTACTTC. It is translated as CASSFGGADYEQYF.

The J gene is TRBJ1-3, the V gene TRBV9; a weak D match, TRBD1 (5 bases). This CDR3 has 17 residues. Between the trimmed V and J ends, which lost 3 bases and 0 bases, there was a span of 16 bases. Germline V gives CDR1 SGDLS, CDR2 YYNGEE. CDR3 DNA: TGTGCCAGCAGCGAGGGCTGGGGGGGTGACTCTGGAAACACCATATATTTT. Protein product: CASSEGWGGDSGNTIYF. Looking up the rest from reference TRBV9 and TRBJ1-3 gives the full variable domain: DSGVTQTPKHLITATGQRVTLRCSPRSGDLSVYWYQQSLDQGLQFLIQYYNGEERAKGNILERFSAQQFPDLHSELNLSSLELGDSALYFCASSEGWGGDSGNTIYFGEGSWLTVV.

CDR3 in DNA: TGTGCCAGCAGCCTAGACAGCGGGAGGAACACCGGGGAGCTGTTTTTT. It codes for CASSLDSGRNTGELFF. The V gene is TRBV4-2, the J gene TRBJ2-2, with TRBD2 matching 8 bases. Per the germline V gene, CDR1 is LGHNA and CDR2 is YNFKEQ. The CDR3 is made up of 16 amino acids. V lost 4 bases to trimming and J lost 1 base; unmatched junction nucleotides: 5.

The chain links TRBV6-4 to TRBJ1-2; D gene unclear. From germline, CDR1 is MRHNA and CDR2 SNTAGT. V lost 0 bases and J 5 bases, leaving 7 bases between the germline ends. This CDR3 contains 13 residues. CDR3 loop: CASSDSGGYGYTF. The CDR3 bases are TGTGCCAGCAGTGACTCAGGAGGATATGGCTACACCTTC.

This clone was seen more than once but under ten times. The chain is built from TRBV6-5 and TRBJ1-3, with D possibly being TRBD1 (6 bases). The germline CDR1 and CDR2 sequences are MNHEY and SVGAGI. Trimming removed 5 bases from V and 2 bases from J, with 10 bases in between. The CDR3 sequence is 14 residues long. CDR3 bases: TGTGCCAGCAGTCCCTGGACAGCTGGAAACACCATATATTTT. Protein: CASSPWTAGNTIYF.

This CDR3 is CSGPNYEQYF. For the CDR3, the DNA is TGCAGTGGTCCCAACTACGAGCAGTACTTC. The chain combines TRBV20-1 with TRBJ2-7; no reliable D call. Germline CDR1 and CDR2: DFQATT and SNEGSKA (reference sequence). This CDR3 contains 10 residues. V dropped 7 bases and J dropped 3 bases, with 7 bases sitting between them.

The genes are TRBV7-9 and TRBJ1-6, with 9 bases aligning to TRBD1. Germline V gives CDR1 SEHNR, CDR2 FQNEAQ (reference sequence). The CDR3 totals 16 residues. V shed 5 bases and J 7 bases; nucleotides not matched to a gene: 9. CDR3 nucleotide sequence: TGTGCCAGCAGCCCACAGGGGGCCGGTACCAATTCACCCCTCCACTTT. The encoded protein is CASSPQGAGTNSPLHF.

This chain links TRBV28 with TRBJ1-2; no clear D. CDR3 size: 13 residues. V lost 2 bases and J lost 6, with 10 bases in between. Germline-derived CDR1 and CDR2 are MDHEN and SYDVKM. In DNA, the CDR3 is TGTGCCAGCAGTTTAGCCGGGGAGGATGGCTACACCTTC. Translated: CASSLAGEDGYTF.

This chain connects TRBV6-5 to TRBJ2-3, with TRBD1 identical over 7 bases. J gave up 2 bases and V 7 bases, and 6 bases lay outside the gene matches. The germline CDR1 and CDR2 sequences are MNHEY and SVGAGI. The CDR3 extends over 14 amino acids. The CDR3 loop reads CASNRDRVTDTQYF. CDR3 DNA sequence: TGTGCCAGCAACCGGGACAGAGTCACAGATACGCAGTATTTT.

The CDR3 coding sequence is TGTGCCATCAGGGACGGCGGGCGGAGCTCCTACAATGAGCAGTTCTTC. This codes for CAIRDGGRSSYNEQFF. V and J are TRBV10-3 and TRBJ2-1, with TRBD2 as a possible D gene (5 bases). From germline, CDR1 is ENHRY and CDR2 SYGVKD. CDR3 length: 16 amino acids. V lost 6 bases and J lost 0, with 15 bases in between.

The chain recombines TRBV4-1 with TRBJ1-2; D gene unclear. The ends were cut back, 0 bases at V and 4 bases at J, with 12 bases in the middle. This CDR3 comprises 15 residues. Germline V gene lookup returns CDR1 MGHRA and CDR2 YSYEKL. This chain's CDR3 is CASSQDDSPGYGYTF. DNA of the CDR3: TGCGCCAGCAGCCAAGATGACTCTCCCGGCTATGGCTACACCTTC.

The chain carries TRBV27 and TRBJ2-1, with 7 nucleotides matching TRBD2. The CDR3 covers 13 residues. The ends lost 5 bases at V and 4 bases at J; junction bases unmatched: 2. In germline, CDR1 is MNHEY, CDR2 SMNVEV (reference sequence). The CDR3 sequence is CASSPGLYNEQFF. The CDR3 DNA is TGTGCCAGCAGTCCGGGACTATACAATGAGCAGTTCTTC.

V gene TRBV15 combines with J gene TRBJ2-5; D possibly corresponds to TRBD2 (6 bases). The CDR3 is made up of 14 amino acids. Trimming left V 1 base short and J 5 bases short, with 11 bases between. Germline loops: CDR1 LNHNV, CDR2 YYDKDF (reference sequence). The CDR3 is CATSRAPAGETQYF. DNA for the CDR3: TGTGCCACCAGCAGAGCCCCCGCGGGGGAGACCCAGTACTTC.

The rearrangement joins TRBV4-1 to TRBJ2-5; 8 bases align to TRBD1. There are 15 residues in the CDR3. CDR1 and CDR2 from the germline V gene are MGHRA and YSYEKL. With V trimmed by 0 bases and J by 5 bases, 5 bases remained unmatched. CDR3 DNA sequence: TGCGCCAGCAGCCAAGAGGGAACAGGGGGGGAGACCCAGTACTTC. Translated, it gives CASSQEGTGGETQYF.

The V and J genes are TRBV4-1 and TRBJ1-6; no clear D gene. V was clipped by 1 base and J by 3 bases, with 13 bases between them. The germline CDR1 and CDR2 sequences are MGHRA and YSYEKL. The CDR3 contains 17 residues. The CDR3 loop reads CASSQGERHHYNSPLHF. The CDR3 region has the DNA TGCGCCAGCAGCCAAGGTGAGAGGCATCACTATAATTCACCCCTCCACTTT.

The chain combines TRBV6-5 with TRBJ1-2; TRBD1 is a possible D gene (5 bases). Germline loops: CDR1 MNHEY, CDR2 SVGAGI. V shed 7 bases and J shed 4 bases, with 19 bases lying between them. The CDR3 runs to 15 residues. The CDR3 sequence: CASTMAGAGRYGYTF. CDR3 DNA: TGTGCCAGCACCATGGCTGGGGCGGGACGCTATGGCTACACCTTC.

The CDR3 reads CASIRTIGAYDYNEQFF. As DNA, the CDR3 is TGTGCCAGCATTCGGACAATTGGCGCTTACGACTACAATGAGCAGTTCTTC. V usage is TRBV2 and J usage is TRBJ2-1; the D gene is possibly TRBD1 (5 bases). Looked up from germline, CDR1 is SNHLY and CDR2 is FYNNEI. The CDR3 is 17 amino acids. Trimming stripped 7 bases from V and 3 bases from J, with 22 bases between.

This clone was detected only once. The chain couples TRBV12-5 to TRBJ2-5, with D unresolved. Per the germline V gene, CDR1 is LGHNT and CDR2 is FRNRAP. Trimming removed 6 bases from V and 5 bases from J, with 13 bases in between. The CDR3 totals 13 residues. The CDR3 region is CASGSTLGETQYF. CDR3 in DNA: TGTGCTAGTGGATCGACGCTCGGGGAGACCCAGTACTTC.

Worth noting for this clone: An end of the junction does not agree with germline; a read error may underlie this. This rearrangement joins TRBV18 to TRBJ2-1; D may be TRBD1 (6 bases). The CDR3 covers 14 residues. Germline V gene lookup returns CDR1 KGHSH and CDR2 LQKENI. The CDR3 DNA is TGTGCCAGCTCACCACCGACAGGCTACAGTGAGCAGTTCTTC. It specifies CASSPPTGYSEQFF.